This T cell receptor beta chain was sequenced for a study of T cells in Graves' hyperthyroidism and ophthalmopathy. This clonotype came up many times. Its matching antigen is unknown. General study findings and limits: Most clonotypes expanded in thyroid above 0.001 were likewise present in blood.

For Graves' hyperthyroidism to be stable, ophthalmopathy could not progress within 18 months. Fresh peripheral blood, 7.5 to 10 ml of it, supplied the PBMCs. Amplification of TCR beta CDR3 regions used RNA as the template. Researchers ran a first-round RT-PCR on the TCR CDR3 using the HTBI primer set. TCRdb re-called the multiplex PCR reads through MiXCR, storing one row per CDR3 protein. The sample records 350,000 to 400,000 distinct CDR3 sequences, under 20% being singletons. V was trimmed by 8 bases and J by 6 bases, leaving 23 bases between them. The CDR3 loop spans 15 amino acids. The V gene's germline CDR1 is ENHRY and CDR2 SYGVKD.

The sample comprised blood. The sequence was obtained from a young woman with Graves' hyperthyroidism. The rearrangement uses TRBV10-3 and TRBJ2-7; perhaps TRBD1 as D (6 bases). CDR3: CAIALGGRGKGEQYF. In DNA, the CDR3 is TGTGCCATCGCCCTTGGTGGCAGGGGAAAAGGCGAGCAGTACTTC.